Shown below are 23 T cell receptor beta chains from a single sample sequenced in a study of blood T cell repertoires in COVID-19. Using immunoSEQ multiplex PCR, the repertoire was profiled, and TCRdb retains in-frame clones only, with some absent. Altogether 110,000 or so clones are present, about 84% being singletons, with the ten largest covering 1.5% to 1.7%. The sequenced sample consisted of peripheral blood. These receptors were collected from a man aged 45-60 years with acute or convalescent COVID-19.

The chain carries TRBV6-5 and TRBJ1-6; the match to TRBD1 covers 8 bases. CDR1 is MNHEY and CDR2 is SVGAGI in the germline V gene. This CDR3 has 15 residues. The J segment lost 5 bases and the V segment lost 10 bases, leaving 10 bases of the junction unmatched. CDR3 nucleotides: TGTGCCACTCCGGACAGGGAGGGAGATAATTCACCCCTCCACTTT. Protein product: CATPDREGDNSPLHF.

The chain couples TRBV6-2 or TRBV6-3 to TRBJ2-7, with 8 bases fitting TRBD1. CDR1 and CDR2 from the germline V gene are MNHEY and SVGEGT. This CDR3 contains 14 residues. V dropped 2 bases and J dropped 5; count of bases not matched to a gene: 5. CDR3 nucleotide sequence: TGTGCCAGCAGTTACCATCAGGGGGCCAACGAGCAGTACGTC. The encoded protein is CASSYHQGANEQYV.

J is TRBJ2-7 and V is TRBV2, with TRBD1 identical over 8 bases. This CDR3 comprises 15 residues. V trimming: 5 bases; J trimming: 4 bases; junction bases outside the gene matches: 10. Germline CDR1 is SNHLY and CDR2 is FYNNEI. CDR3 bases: TGTGCCAGCAGTTTACTCCAGGGGGCGCATTACGAGCAGTACTTC. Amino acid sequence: CASSLLQGAHYEQYF. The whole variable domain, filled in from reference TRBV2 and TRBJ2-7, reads EPEVTQTPSHQVTQMGQEVILRCVPISNHLYFYWYRQILGQKVEFLVSFYNNEISEKSEIFDDQFSVERPDGSNFTLKIRSTKLEDSAMYFCASSLLQGAHYEQYFGPGTRLTVT.

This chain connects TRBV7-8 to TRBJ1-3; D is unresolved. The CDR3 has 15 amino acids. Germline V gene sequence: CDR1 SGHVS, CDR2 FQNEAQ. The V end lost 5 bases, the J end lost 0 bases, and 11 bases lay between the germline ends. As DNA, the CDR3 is TGTGCCAGCAGCCCACTAGCCGTCTCTGGAAACACCATATATTTT. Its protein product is CASSPLAVSGNTIYF.

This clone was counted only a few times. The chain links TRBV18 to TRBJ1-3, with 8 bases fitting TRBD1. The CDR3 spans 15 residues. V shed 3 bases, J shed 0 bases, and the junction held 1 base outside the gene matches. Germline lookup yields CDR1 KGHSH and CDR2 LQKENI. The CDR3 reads CASSPDRVSGNTIYF. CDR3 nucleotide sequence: TGTGCCAGCTCACCGGACAGGGTCTCTGGAAACACCATATATTTT. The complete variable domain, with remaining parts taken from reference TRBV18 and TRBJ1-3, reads NAGVMQNPRHLVRRRGQEARLRCSPMKGHSHVYWYRQLPEEGLKFMVYLQKENIIDESGMPKERFSAEFPKEGPSILRIQQVVRGDSAAYFCASSPDRVSGNTIYFGEGSWLTVV.

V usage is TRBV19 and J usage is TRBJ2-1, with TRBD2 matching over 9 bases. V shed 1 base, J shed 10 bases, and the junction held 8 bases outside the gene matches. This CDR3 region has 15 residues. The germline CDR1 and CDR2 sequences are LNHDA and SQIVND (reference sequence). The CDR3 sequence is CASSIGGGGAGEQFF. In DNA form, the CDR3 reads TGTGCCAGTAGTATAGGTGGCGGGGGGGCAGGGGAGCAGTTCTTC.

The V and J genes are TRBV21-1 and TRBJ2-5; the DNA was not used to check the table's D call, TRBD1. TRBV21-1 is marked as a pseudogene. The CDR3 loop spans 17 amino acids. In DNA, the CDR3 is TGTGCCAGCAGCAACCAAGGGACAGGCTGGTACCAAGAGACCCAGTACTTC. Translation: CASSNQGTGWYQETQYF.

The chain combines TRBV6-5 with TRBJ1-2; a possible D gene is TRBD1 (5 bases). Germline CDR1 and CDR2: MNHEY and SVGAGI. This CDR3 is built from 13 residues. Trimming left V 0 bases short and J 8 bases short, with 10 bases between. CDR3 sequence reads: CASSYSGGKGYTF. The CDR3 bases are TGTGCCAGCAGTTACTCGGGGGGGAAAGGCTACACCTTC.

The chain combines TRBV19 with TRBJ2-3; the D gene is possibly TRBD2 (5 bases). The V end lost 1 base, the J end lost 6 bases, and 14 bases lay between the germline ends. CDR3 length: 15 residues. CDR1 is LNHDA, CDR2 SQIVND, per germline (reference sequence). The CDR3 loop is CASSIAWRRKDTQYF. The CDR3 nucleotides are TGTGCCAGTAGTATAGCCTGGAGGCGGAAGGATACGCAGTATTTT. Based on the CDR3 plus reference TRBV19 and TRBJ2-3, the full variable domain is DGGITQSPKYLFRKEGQNVTLSCEQNLNHDAMYWYRQDPGQGLRLIYYSQIVNDFQKGDIAEGYSVSREKKESFPLTVTSAQKNPTAFYLCASSIAWRRKDTQYFGPGTRLTVL.

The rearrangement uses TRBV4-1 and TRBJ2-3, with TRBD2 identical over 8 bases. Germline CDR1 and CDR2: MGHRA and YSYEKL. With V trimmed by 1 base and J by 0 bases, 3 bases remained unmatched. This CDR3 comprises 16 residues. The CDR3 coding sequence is TGCGCCAGCAGCCAAGCGGGGGGGGGTAGCACAGATACGCAGTATTTT. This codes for CASSQAGGGSTDTQYF.

The CDR3 coding sequence is TGTGCCAGCAGTGAAGCGTGGGACAGGGGAAACTATGGCTACACCTTC. Translating it yields CASSEAWDRGNYGYTF. The chain joins TRBV2 to TRBJ1-2, with 10 bases that match TRBD1. CDR1 and CDR2 (germline): SNHLY, FYNNEI. The CDR3 totals 16 residues. Germline trimming cut 0 bases from V and 2 bases from J; bases unmatched to any gene: 3.

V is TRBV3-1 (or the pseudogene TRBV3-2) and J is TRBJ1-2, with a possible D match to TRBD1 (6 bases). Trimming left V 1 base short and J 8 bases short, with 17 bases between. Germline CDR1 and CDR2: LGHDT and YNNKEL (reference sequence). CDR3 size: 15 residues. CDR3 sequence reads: CASSQAPPGGFGYTF. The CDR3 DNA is TGTGCCAGCAGCCAAGCACCCCCGGGGGGCTTCGGCTACACCTTC.

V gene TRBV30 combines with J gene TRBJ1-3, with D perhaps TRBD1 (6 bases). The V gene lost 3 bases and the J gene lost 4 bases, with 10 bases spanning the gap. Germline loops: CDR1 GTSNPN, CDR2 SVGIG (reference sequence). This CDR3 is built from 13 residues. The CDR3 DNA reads TGTGCCTGGAGCCGGGACATCGGAAACACCATATATTTT. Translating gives CAWSRDIGNTIYF.

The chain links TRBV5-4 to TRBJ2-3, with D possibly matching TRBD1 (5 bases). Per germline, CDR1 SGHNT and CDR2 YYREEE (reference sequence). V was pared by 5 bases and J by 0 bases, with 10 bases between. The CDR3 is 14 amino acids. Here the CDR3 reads CASSIRVSTDTQYF. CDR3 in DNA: TGTGCCAGCAGTATCAGGGTTAGCACAGATACGCAGTATTTT.

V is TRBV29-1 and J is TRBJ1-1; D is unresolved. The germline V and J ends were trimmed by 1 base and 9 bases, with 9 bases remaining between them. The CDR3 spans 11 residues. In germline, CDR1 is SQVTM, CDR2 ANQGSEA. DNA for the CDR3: TGCAGCGTTGAAGTGAACCTAAAAGCTTTCTTT. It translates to CSVEVNLKAFF. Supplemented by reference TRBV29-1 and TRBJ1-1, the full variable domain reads SAVISQKPSRDICQRGTSLTIQCQVDSQVTMMFWYRQQPGQSLTLIATANQGSEATYESGFVIDKFPISRPNLTFSTLTVSNMSPEDSSIYLCSVEVNLKAFFGQGTRLTVV.

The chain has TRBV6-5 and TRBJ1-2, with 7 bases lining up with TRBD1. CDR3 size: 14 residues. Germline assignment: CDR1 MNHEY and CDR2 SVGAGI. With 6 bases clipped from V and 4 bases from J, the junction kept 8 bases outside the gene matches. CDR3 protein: CASSQGDRGYGYTF. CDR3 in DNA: TGTGCCAGCAGCCAGGGGGATCGCGGCTATGGCTACACCTTC.

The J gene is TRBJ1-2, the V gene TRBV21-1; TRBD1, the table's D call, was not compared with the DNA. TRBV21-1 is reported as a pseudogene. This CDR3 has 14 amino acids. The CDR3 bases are TGTGCCAGCAGCAAAGTGGGGACAGACTATGGCTACACCTTC. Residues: CASSKVGTDYGYTF.

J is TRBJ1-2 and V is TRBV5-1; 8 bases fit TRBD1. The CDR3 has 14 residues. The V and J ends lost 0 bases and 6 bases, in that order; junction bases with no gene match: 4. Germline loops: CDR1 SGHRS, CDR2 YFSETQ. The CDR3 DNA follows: TGCGCCAGCAGCTTGGTAGGACAGGGAGATGGCTACACCTTC. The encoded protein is CASSLVGQGDGYTF.

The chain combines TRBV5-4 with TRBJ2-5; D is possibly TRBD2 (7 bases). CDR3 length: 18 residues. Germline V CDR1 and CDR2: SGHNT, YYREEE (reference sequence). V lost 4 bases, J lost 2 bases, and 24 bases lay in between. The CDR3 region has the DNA TGTGCCAGCAGCCCCCCCCCGGTGGCGGGGGCAACTCAAGAGACCCAGTACTTC. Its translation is CASSPPPVAGATQETQYF.

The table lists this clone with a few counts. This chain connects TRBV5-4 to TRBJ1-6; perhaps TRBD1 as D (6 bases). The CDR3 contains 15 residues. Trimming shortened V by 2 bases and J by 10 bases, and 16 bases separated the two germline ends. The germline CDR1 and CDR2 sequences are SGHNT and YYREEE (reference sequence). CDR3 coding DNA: TGTGCCAGCAGCTTTCTACAGGGTGTAGAATCACCCCTCCACTTT. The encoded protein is CASSFLQGVESPLHF.

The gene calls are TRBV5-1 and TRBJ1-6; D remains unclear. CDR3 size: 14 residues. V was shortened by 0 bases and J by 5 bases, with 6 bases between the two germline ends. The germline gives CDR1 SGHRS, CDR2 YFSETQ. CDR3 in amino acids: CASSLGQDNSPLHF. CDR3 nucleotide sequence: TGCGCCAGCAGCTTGGGGCAGGATAATTCACCCCTCCACTTT.

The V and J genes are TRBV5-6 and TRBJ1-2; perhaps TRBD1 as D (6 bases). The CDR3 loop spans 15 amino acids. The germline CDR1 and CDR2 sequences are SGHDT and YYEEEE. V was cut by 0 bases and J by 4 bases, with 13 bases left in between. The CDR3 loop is CASSLGGQNSYGYTF. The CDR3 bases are TGTGCCAGCAGCTTGGGGGGGCAGAACAGCTATGGCTACACCTTC.

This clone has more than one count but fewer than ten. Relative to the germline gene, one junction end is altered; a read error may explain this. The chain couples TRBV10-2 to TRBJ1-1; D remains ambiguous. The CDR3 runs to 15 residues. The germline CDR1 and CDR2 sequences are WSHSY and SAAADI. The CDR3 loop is CASTGSRQANTEAFF. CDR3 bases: TGCGCAAGCACGGGGTCGCGGCAGGCCAACACTGAAGCTTTCTTT.